Listed below are T cell receptor beta chains from one sample, sequenced in a study of OX40 agonist ivuxolimab in advanced cancers. Repertoires were generated with immunoSEQ multiplex PCR, while TCRdb's copy carries only in-frame clones and drops some. Of 3,600 or so clones in the sample, roughly 80% were seen once. The specimen comprised CD4+ or CD8+ T cells sorted from blood, sampled in a trial of the OX40 agonist ivuxolimab. The receptors were gathered from an adult with an advanced solid tumor such as melanoma, head and neck, liver or kidney cancer. The CDR3 runs from the conserved cysteine through the conserved F or W.

>TRBV27|TRBJ1-6
CASTIAQGYNSPLHF
>TRBV27|TRBJ2-7
CASSRGGEQYF
>TRBV7-9|TRBJ1-5
CASSPGGWNQPQHF
>TRBV18|TRBJ1-1
CASSETGDTEAFF
>TRBV7-9|TRBJ2-7
CASSRGISYEQYF
>TRBV7-9|TRBJ1-1
CASSLGLTVFF
>TRBV6-5|TRBJ2-7
CASSYSEDRAYEQYF
>TRBV6-1|TRBJ2-2
CASTAGYDTGELFF
>TRBV5-1|TRBJ2-7
CASSLDRAYEQYF
>TRBV27|TRBJ2-2
CASSPSLAGGELFF
>TRBV19|TRBJ1-1
CASRGGTLPEAFF
>TRBV6-4|TRBJ2-2
CASNPGQSAGELFF
>TRBV6-5|TRBJ1-2
CASTGQNDNYGYTF
>TRBV9|TRBJ2-3
CASSVGRYTDTQYF
>TRBV27|TRBJ2-1
CASSAIAGVASNEQFF
>TRBV10-1|TRBJ1-2
CASSIEGSRKTYGYTF
>TRBV4-2|TRBJ1-2
CASSPGGGESYGYTF